This T cell receptor (beta chain) was observed in a study of shared clonotypes between healthy human individuals. Whole-study findings and limits: The represented genetic and exposure-history diversity was limited by the small number of donors. The authors sampled blood alone, and tissue repertoires likely differ.

Unsorted PBMC DNA went through sequencing on ten immunoSEQ deep assay plates. Clones were sequenced by immunoSEQ multiplex PCR, and TCRdb holds only the in-frame ones, with some missing. Seen here are 450,000 to 500,000 clones, approximately 82% observed once, and the top ten hold around 12%. This CDR3 comprises 12 residues. Per the germline V gene, CDR1 is MGHDK and CDR2 is SYGVNS. Trimming at V came to 4 bases and at J to 7 bases, leaving 4 bases not matched to a gene. Remarks on this clone: Its antigen is not identified.

Donors were healthy HIV-negative adults without recent acute infections or vaccinations. The chain uses TRBV25-1 and TRBJ2-7; TRBD1 agrees at 7 bases. The sequenced material came from PBMCs. This TCR came from a woman between 40 and 50 years old in good health. Some clones in this sample may be carry-over from other donors' samples. The CDR3 DNA sequence: TGTGCCAGCAGTGCAAACAGGGGTGAGCAGTACTTC. Translation gives CASSANRGEQYF.